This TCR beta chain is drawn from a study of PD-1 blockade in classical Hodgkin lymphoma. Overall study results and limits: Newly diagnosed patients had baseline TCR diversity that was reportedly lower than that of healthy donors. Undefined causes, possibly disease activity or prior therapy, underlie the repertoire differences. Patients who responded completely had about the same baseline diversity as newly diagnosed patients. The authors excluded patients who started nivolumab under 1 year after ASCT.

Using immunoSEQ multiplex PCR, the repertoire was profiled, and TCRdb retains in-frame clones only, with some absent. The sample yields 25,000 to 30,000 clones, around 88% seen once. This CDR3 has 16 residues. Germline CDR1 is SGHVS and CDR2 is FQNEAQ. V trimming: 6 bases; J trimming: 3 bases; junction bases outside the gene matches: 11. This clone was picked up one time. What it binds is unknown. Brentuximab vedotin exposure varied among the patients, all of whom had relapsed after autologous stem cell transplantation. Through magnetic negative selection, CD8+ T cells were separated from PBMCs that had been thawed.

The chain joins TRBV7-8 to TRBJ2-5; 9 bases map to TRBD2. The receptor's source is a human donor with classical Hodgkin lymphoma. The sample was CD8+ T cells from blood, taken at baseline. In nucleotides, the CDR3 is TGTGCCAGCAGGGTAAGAGCGGGAGGACCAAAAGAGACCCAGTACTTC. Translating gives CASRVRAGGPKETQYF.